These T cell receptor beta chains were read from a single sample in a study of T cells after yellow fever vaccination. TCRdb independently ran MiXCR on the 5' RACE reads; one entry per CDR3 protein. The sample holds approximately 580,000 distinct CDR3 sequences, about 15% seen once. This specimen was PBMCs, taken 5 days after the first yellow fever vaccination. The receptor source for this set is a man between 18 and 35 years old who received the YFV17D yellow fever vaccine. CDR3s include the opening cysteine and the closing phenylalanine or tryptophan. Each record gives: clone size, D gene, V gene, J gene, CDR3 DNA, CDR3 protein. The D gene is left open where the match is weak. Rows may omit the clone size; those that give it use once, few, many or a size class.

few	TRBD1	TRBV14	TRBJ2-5	TGTGCCAGCAGCCAAGTGGAACAGGGGACGCAAGAGACCCAGTACTTC	CASSQVEQGTQETQYF
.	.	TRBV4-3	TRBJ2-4	TGCGCCAGCAGCCAAGAAGTGCCAGTAGCCAAAAACATTCAGTACTTC	CASSQEVPVAKNIQYF
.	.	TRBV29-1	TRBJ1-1	TGCAGCGTTCCAAGAAGTGGACCAGGCACTGAAGCTTTCTTT	CSVPRSGPGTEAFF
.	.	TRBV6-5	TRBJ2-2	TGTGCCAGCAGTTACTTCATGGGGGAGCTGTTTTTT	CASSYFMGELFF
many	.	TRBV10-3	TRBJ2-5	TGTGCCACCAGATGGACGGACAAGAAGACCCAGTACTTC	CATRWTDKKTQYF
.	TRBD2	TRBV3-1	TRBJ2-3	TGTGCCAGCAGCCCTTTGGGACTAGCGGGACTTGATACGCAGTATTTT	CASSPLGLAGLDTQYF
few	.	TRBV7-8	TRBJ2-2	TGTGCCAGCAGCTTAGGGGCAGTTTCGAACACCGGGGAGCTGTTTTTT	CASSLGAVSNTGELFF
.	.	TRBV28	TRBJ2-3	TGTGCCAGCAGCCCGGGCCAAACACAACAACAGTATTTT	CASSPGQTQQQYF
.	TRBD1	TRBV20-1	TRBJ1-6	TGCAGTGCTAGAGTAGGGACAGGCCCTACTCCCCTCCACTTT	CSARVGTGPTPLHF
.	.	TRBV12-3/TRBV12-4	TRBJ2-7	TGTGCCAGCAGTTATCAGGGGTTCCACGAGCAGTACTTC	CASSYQGFHEQYF
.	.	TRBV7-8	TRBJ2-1	TGTGCCAGCAGCTTAATGTTGATTGAAGGGCAGTTCTTC	CASSLMLIEGQFF
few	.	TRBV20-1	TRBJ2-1	TGCAGTGCTAACACGGGACATTACAATGAGCAGTTCTTC	CSANTGHYNEQFF
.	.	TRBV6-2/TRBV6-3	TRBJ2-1	TGTGCCAGTGTGGGGGGGGGCGATGAGCAGTTCTTC	CASVGGGDEQFF
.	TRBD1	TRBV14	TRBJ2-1	TGTGCCAGCAGCCAAGTTCACGGACAGGAGTACAATGAGCAGTTCTTC	CASSQVHGQEYNEQFF
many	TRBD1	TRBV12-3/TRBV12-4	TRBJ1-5	TGTGCCAGCAGTTGGGGGACAGGGTTAAATCAGCCCCAGCATTTT	CASSWGTGLNQPQHF
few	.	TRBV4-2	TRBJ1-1	TGTGCCAGCAGCCAAGATTCGCAGGGAGTCGCTGAAGCTTTCTTT	CASSQDSQGVAEAFF
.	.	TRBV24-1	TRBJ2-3	TGTGCCACCAGTGCGGGTGGAAGCACAGATACGCAGTATTTT	CATSAGGSTDTQYF
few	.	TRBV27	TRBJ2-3	TGTGCCAGCAGTGGGACAACAGATACGCAGTATTTT	CASSGTTDTQYF
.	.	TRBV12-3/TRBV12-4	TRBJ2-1	TGTGCCAGCAGTTTCGACCCCGGGGGAAAGTTCTTC	CASSFDPGGKFF
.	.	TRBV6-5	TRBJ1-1	TGTGCCAGCAGTTGGGGGGGGACTATTGGGAACACTGAAGCTTTCTTT	CASSWGGTIGNTEAFF
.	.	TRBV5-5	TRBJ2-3	TGTGCCAGCAGCTCCACTTGGACGGCAGATACGCAGTATTTT	CASSSTWTADTQYF
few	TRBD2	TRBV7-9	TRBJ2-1	TGTGCCAGCAGCTTAGTCGGACTAGCGGGCGAGCAGTTCTTC	CASSLVGLAGEQFF
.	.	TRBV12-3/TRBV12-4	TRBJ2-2	TGTGCCAGCAGTTTGGCGCTAGCAGACACCGGGGAGCTGTTTTTT	CASSLALADTGELFF
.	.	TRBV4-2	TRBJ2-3	TGTGCCAGCAGCCAACGTACGAGGGATACGCAGTATTTT	CASSQRTRDTQYF
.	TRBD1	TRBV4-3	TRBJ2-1	TGCGCCAGCAGCCAAGAACGGGACAGGGCCTACAATGAGCAGTTCTTC	CASSQERDRAYNEQFF
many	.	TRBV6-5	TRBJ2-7	TGTGCCAGCAGTTACAGGCAACAATCAAAGTACGAGCAGTACTTC	CASSYRQQSKYEQYF
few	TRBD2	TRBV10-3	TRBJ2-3	TGTGCCATCAGTCAGACTAGCGGACCGACAGATACGCAGTATTTT	CAISQTSGPTDTQYF
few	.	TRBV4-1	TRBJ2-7	TGCGCCAGCAGCCAAGGGCGACAGGCCACGAGATGGTACGAGCAGTACTTC	CASSQGRQATRWYEQYF
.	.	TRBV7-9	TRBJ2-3	TGTGCCAGCAGCTTGTCCTATCGCGGGGTGGGAGATACGCAGTATTTT	CASSLSYRGVGDTQYF
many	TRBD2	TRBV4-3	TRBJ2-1	TGCGCCAGCAGCCAGCCCAGCGGGGGTAGGAATGAGCAGTTCTTC	CASSQPSGGRNEQFF
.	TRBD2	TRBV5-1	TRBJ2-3	TGCGCCAGCAGCTTTGAGGCTAGCGGGGACACAGATACGCAGTATTTT	CASSFEASGDTDTQYF
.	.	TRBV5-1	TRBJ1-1	TGCGCCAGCAGCTTCTGGACGGCAGGACTGAACACTGAAGCTTTCTTT	CASSFWTAGLNTEAFF
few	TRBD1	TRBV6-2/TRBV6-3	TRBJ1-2	TGTGCCAGCAGTTACACCTATCCCGGGACAGGGGATGGCTACACCTTC	CASSYTYPGTGDGYTF
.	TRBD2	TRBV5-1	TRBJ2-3	TGCGCCAGCAGCTTGGTCCGCGGGGGGTACCCGAGCACAGATACGCAGTATTTT	CASSLVRGGYPSTDTQYF
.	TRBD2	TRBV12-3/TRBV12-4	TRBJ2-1	TGTGCCAGCAGTTTGTTAGCGGGGGGGCGGGAGCAGTTCTTC	CASSLLAGGREQFF
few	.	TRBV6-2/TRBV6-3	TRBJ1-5	TGTGCCGCAACCCGGGGTTATAGCAATCAGCCCCAGCATTTT	CAATRGYSNQPQHF
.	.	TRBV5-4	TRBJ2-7	TGTGCCAGCAGCTCTGGGTGGGGAGGACAGTACGAGCAGTACTTC	CASSSGWGGQYEQYF
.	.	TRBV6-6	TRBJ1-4	TGTGCCAGCACAGACTCGCCACATGGGGAACTGTTTTTT	CASTDSPHGELFF
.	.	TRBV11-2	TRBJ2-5	TGTGCCAGCAGCTTAGGGACAGAGGGAGAGACCCAGTACTTC	CASSLGTEGETQYF
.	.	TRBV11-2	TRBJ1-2	TGTGCCAGCAGCGGTAGGGGTGGCTACACCTTC	CASSGRGGYTF
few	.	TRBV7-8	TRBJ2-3	TGTGCCAGCAGCTCGGGCGCAACAGATACGCAGTATTTT	CASSSGATDTQYF
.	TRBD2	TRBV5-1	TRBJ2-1	TGCGCCAGCCCCAGACTTAAGCGGGACTCTAACTACAATGAGCAGTTCTTC	CASPRLKRDSNYNEQFF
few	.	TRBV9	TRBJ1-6	TGTGCCAGCAGCGTTAGCCACTTTAATTCACCCCTCCACTTT	CASSVSHFNSPLHF
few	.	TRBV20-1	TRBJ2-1	TGCAGTGCTAGATGGGGGAGACACCCCCTGGCTAGCTCCTACAATGAGCAGTTCTTC	CSARWGRHPLASSYNEQFF
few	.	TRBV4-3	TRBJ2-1	TGCGCCAGCAGCCAAGGGCTGAACTCCTACAATGAGCAGTTCTTC	CASSQGLNSYNEQFF
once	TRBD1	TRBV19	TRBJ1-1	TGTGCCAGTAGTGACAGGGGTCCTTCTGAAGCTTTCTTT	CASSDRGPSEAFF
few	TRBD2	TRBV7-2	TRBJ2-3	TGTGCCAGCAGCCCACCAGGGACTAGGAGTGTATATACGCAGTATTTT	CASSPPGTRSVYTQYF
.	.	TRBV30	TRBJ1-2	TGTGCCTGGAAAACCCGGGGGACGTCGACCTATGGCTACACCTTC	CAWKTRGTSTYGYTF
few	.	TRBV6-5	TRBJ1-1	TGTGCCAGCAGTTACGCATTGGCCACTGAAGCTTTCTTT	CASSYALATEAFF
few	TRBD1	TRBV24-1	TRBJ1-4	TGTGCCACCCGTGACAGGGTCAACGAAAAACTGTTTTTT	CATRDRVNEKLFF
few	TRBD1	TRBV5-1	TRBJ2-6	TGCGCCAGCAGCTTGGAACCGGACAGGGGGAACGTCCTGACTTTC	CASSLEPDRGNVLTF
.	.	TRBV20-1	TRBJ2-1	TGCAGTGCTAGAGATAGGGACATCATTCAGAATGAGCAGTTCTTC	CSARDRDIIQNEQFF
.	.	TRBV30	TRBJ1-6	TGTGCCTGGAGTCCGTCGCAGGCGGATTCACCCCTCCACTTT	CAWSPSQADSPLHF
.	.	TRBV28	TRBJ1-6	TGTGCCAGCAATACTATGGGAGGTGAGGGGGATTCACCCCTCCACTTT	CASNTMGGEGDSPLHF